This T cell receptor beta chain was identified in a study of blood T cells in healthy people across ages. Study-wide points: The donors' CMV status was not determined, possibly confounding changes in expanded clonotypes. TCR beta diversity per million T cells fell roughly linearly with age.

Caucasian, healthy and from Russia, the donors were aged between about 6 and 90. This CDR3 contains 13 residues. V was clipped by 2 bases and J by 0 bases, with 5 bases between them. CDR1 and CDR2 from the germline V gene are SGHNT and YENEEA. As for this clonotype: Antigen specificity is unknown.

Next came a second PCR, run for about 7 to 12 cycles, which used a sample-barcoded 5' primer along with a J-beta primer mix. TCRdb re-called the 5' RACE reads through MiXCR, storing one row per CDR3 protein. The table has about 830,000 distinct CDR3 sequences, around 62% seen once. The source is a man in his thirties or forties in good health. The sample comprised blood. The chain is built from TRBV11-3 and TRBJ2-7; D ambiguous. CDR3 residues: CASSLNNSYEQYF. In nucleotides, the CDR3 is TGTGCCAGCAGCTTAAACAACTCCTACGAGCAGTACTTC.